This T cell receptor beta chain was captured in a study of cytotoxic CD8 clonotypes in ibrutinib-treated CLL. Profiled with immunoSEQ multiplex PCR; TCRdb holds only in-frame clones, not every one. The table has fewer than 400,000 clones, roughly 67% seen once; the top ten hold around 6.3%. As for this clone: Antigen: not known.

General study findings and limits: Before falling back toward baseline at progression, clonality had risen at the time of ibrutinib response. Baseline values of clonality outstripped age-matched healthy donors and followed circulating CD8+ T-cell counts.

This CDR3 has 12 amino acids. Germline V CDR1 and CDR2: SEHNR, FQNEAQ (reference sequence). V lost 5 bases to trimming and J lost 6 bases; unmatched junction nucleotides: 2. This sequence joins TRBV7-9 and TRBJ2-3, with 7 bases matching TRBD2. The sequence was collected from a human donor with chronic lymphocytic leukemia. The specimen comprised PBMCs, sampled after 36 months of ibrutinib treatment. CDR3 nucleotide sequence: TGTGCCAGCAGCCCGCGGGGGGATACGCAGTATTTT. Translation gives CASSPRGDTQYF.